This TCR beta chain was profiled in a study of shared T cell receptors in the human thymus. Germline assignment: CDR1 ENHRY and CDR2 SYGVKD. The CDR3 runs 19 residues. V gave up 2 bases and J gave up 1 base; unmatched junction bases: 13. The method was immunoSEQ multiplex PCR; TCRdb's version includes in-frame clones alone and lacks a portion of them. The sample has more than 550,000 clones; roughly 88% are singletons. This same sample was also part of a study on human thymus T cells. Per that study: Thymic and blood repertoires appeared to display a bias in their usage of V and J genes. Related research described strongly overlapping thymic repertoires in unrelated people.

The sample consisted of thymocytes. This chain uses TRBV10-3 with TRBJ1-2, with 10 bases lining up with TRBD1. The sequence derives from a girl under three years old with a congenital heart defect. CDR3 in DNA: TGTGCCATCAGTGAGCTAACCCTACGTAGGGACAGGGGTAACTATGGCTACACCTTC. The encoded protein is CAISELTLRRDRGNYGYTF.